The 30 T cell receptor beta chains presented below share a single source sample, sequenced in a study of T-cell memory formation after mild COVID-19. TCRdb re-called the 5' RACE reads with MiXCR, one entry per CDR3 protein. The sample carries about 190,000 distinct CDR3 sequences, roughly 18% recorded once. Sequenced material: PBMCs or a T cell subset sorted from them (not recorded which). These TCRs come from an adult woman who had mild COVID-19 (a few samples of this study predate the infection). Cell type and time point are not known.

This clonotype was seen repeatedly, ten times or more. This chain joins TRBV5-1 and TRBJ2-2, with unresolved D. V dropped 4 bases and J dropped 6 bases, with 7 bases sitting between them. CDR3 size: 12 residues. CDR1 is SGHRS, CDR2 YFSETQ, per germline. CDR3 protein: CASSGSPGELFF. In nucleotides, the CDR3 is TGCGCCAGCAGCGGGTCCCCCGGGGAGCTGTTTTTT.

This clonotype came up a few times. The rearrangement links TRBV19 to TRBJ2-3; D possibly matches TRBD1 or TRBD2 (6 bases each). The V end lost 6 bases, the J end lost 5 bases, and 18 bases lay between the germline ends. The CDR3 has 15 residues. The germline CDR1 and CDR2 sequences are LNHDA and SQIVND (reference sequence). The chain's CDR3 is CASSPRDTKLDTQYF. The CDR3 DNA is TGTGCCAGTAGCCCGCGGGACACGAAACTAGATACGCAGTATTTT.

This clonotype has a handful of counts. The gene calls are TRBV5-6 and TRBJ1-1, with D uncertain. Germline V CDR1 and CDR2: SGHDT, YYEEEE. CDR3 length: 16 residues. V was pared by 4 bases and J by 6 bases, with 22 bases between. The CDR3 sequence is CASSRIGDIDLAEAFF. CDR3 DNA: TGTGCCAGCAGCCGTATAGGAGACATCGATTTGGCTGAAGCTTTCTTT.

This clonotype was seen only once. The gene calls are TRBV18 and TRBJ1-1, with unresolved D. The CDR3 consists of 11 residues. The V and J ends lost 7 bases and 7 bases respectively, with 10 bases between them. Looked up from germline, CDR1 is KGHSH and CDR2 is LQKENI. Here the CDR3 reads CASLNGREAFF. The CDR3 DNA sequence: TGTGCCAGCTTAAACGGGCGTGAAGCTTTCTTT. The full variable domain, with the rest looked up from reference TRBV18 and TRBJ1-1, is NAGVMQNPRHLVRRRGQEARLRCSPMKGHSHVYWYRQLPEEGLKFMVYLQKENIIDESGMPKERFSAEFPKEGPSILRIQQVVRGDSAAYFCASLNGREAFFGQGTRLTVV.

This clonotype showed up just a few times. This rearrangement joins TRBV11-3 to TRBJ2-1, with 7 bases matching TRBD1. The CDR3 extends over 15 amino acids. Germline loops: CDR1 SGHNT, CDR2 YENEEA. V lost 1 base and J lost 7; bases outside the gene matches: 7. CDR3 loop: CASSLVTGAGNEQFF. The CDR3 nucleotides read TGTGCCAGCAGCTTAGTAACAGGGGCTGGTAATGAGCAGTTCTTC.

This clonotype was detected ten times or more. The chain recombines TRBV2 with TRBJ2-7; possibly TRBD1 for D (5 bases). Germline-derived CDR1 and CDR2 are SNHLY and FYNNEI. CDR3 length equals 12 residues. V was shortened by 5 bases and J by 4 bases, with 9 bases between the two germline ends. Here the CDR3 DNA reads TGTGCCAGCAGTAAGCAGGGTTACGAGCAGTACTTC. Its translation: CASSKQGYEQYF.

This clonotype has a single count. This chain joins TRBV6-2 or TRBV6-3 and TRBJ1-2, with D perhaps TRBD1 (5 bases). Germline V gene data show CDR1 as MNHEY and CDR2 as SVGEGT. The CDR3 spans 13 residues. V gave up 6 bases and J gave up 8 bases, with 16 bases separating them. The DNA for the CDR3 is TGTGCCAGCAGCCCCGGGACCAGCTACGGCTACACCTTC. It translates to CASSPGTSYGYTF.

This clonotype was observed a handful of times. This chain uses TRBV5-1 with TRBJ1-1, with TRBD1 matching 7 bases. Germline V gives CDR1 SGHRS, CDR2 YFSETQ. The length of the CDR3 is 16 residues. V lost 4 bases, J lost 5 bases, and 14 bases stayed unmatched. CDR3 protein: CASSDGSTGAGTEAFF. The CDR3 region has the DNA TGCGCCAGCAGCGATGGGTCAACAGGGGCGGGAACTGAAGCTTTCTTT.

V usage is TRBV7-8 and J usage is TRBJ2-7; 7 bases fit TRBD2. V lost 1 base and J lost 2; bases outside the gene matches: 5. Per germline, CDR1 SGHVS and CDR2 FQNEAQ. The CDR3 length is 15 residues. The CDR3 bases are TGTGCCAGCAGCTTAGTCGGGGGGACTCCCTACGAGCAGTACTTC. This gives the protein CASSLVGGTPYEQYF.

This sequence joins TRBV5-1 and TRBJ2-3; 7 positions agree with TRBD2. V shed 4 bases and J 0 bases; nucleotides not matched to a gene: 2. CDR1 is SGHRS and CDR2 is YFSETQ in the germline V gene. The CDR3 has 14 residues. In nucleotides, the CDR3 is TGCGCCAGCAGCCTAGCGGCTAGCACAGATACGCAGTATTTT. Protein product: CASSLAASTDTQYF.

The CDR3 DNA reads as TGCAGTGCTAGAGAGGGCAGGGCGGTTATAGGTGAAAAACTGTTTTTT. It yields the protein CSAREGRAVIGEKLFF. The chain joins TRBV20-1 to TRBJ1-4; a possible D gene is TRBD1 (5 bases). The ends were cut back, 0 bases at V and 7 bases at J, with 18 bases in the middle. The CDR3 loop spans 16 amino acids. Per germline, CDR1 DFQATT and CDR2 SNEGSKA (reference sequence).

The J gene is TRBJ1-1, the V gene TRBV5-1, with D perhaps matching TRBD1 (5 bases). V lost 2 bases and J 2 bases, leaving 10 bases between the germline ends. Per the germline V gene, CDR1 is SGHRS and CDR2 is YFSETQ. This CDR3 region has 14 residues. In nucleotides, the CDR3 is TGCGCCAGCAGCTTTGGAGACAGCAACACTGAAGCTTTCTTT. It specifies CASSFGDSNTEAFF.

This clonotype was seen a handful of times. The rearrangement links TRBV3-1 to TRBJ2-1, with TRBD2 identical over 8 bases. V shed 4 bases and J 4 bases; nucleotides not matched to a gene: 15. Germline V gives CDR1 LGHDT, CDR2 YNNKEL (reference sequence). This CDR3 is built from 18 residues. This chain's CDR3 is CASSRPLPGAGGYNEQFF. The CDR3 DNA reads TGTGCCAGCAGCCGACCACTCCCTGGGGCGGGAGGTTACAATGAGCAGTTCTTC.

CDR3 residues: CASSDWNQPQHF. The CDR3 region has the DNA TGTGCCAGCAGTGACTGGAATCAGCCCCAGCATTTT. The genes are TRBV6-4 and TRBJ1-5; D gene unclear. V gave up 1 base and J gave up 4 bases, with 2 bases separating them. There are 12 residues in the CDR3. The germline V gene has CDR1 MRHNA and CDR2 SNTAGT.

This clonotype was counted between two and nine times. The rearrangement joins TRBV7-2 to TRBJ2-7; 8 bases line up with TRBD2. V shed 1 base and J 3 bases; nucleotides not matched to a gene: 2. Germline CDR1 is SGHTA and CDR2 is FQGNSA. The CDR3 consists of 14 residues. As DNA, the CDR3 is TGTGCCAGCAGCTTAGTCACTAGCGGCTACGAGCAGTACTTC. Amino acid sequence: CASSLVTSGYEQYF. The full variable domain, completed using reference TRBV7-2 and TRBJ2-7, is GAGVSQSPSNKVTEKGKDVELRCDPISGHTALYWYRQSLGQGLEFLIYFQGNSAPDKSGLPSDRFSAERTGGSVSTLTIQRTQQEDSAVYLCASSLVTSGYEQYFGPGTRLTVT.

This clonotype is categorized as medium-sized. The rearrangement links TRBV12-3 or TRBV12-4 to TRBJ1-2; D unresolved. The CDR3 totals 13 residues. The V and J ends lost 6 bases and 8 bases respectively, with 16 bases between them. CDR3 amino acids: CASSHGLLSGYTF. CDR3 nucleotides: TGTGCCAGCAGCCACGGACTGTTAAGCGGCTACACCTTC.

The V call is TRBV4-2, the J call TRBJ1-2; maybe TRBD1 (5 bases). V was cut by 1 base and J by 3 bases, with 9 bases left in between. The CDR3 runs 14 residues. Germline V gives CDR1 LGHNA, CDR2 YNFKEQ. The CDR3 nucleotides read TGTGCCAGCAGCCAAGTAAGGGGTGACTATGGCTACACCTTC. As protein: CASSQVRGDYGYTF.

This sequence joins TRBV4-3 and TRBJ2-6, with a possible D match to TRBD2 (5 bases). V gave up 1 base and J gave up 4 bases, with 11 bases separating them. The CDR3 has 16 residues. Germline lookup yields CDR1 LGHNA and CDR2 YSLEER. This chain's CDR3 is CASSQGRGAGANVLTF. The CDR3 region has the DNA TGCGCCAGCAGCCAAGGACGGGGTGCCGGGGCCAACGTCCTGACTTTC.

CDR3 DNA: TGTGCCAGCAGCACGGAGTGGACAGGGTTTTCACCCCTCCACTTT. Its translation: CASSTEWTGFSPLHF. The chain links TRBV12-3 or TRBV12-4 to TRBJ1-6; TRBD1 matches 8 bases. After removal of 6 bases from V and 9 bases from J, the junction contained 10 bases not matched to a gene. The CDR3 is made up of 15 amino acids.

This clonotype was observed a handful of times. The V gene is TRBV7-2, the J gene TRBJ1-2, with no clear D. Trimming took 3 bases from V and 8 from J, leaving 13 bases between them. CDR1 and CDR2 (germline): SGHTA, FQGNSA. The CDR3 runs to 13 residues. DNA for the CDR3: TGTGCCAGCAGCTTTGACGGAGGATACGGCTACACCTTC. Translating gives CASSFDGGYGYTF.

The CDR3 protein is CASSFHTEWTEAFF. As DNA, the CDR3 is TGCGCCAGCAGCTTTCACACCGAATGGACTGAAGCTTTCTTT. The genes are TRBV5-1 and TRBJ1-1, with unresolved D. Trimming took 2 bases from V and 5 from J, leaving 13 bases between them. Germline V lookup: CDR1 SGHRS, CDR2 YFSETQ. The CDR3 spans 14 residues.

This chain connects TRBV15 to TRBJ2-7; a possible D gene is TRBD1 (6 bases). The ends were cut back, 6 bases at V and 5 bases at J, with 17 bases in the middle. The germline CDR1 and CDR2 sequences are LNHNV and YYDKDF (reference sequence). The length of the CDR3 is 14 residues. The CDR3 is CATSIGGDADEQYF. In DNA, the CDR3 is TGTGCCACCAGTATAGGGGGAGATGCTGACGAGCAGTACTTC. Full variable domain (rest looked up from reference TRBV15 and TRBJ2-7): DAMVIQNPRYQVTQFGKPVTLSCSQTLNHNVMYWYQQKSSQAPKLLFHYYDKDFNNEADTPDNFQSRRPNTSFCFLDIRSPGLGDTAMYLCATSIGGDADEQYFGPGTRLTVT.

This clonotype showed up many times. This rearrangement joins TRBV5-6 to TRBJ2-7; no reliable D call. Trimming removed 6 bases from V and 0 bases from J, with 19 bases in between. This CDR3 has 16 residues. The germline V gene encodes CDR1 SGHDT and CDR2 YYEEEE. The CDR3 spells CASTYLRRHLSYEQYF. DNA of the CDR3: TGTGCCAGCACCTATCTACGGCGGCATCTCTCCTACGAGCAGTACTTC.

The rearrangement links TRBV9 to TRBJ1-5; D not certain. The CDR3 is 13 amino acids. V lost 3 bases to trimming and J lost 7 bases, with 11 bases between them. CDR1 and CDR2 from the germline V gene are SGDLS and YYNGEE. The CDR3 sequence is CASSERVGQPQHF. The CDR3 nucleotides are TGTGCCAGCAGCGAGAGGGTCGGACAGCCCCAGCATTTT.

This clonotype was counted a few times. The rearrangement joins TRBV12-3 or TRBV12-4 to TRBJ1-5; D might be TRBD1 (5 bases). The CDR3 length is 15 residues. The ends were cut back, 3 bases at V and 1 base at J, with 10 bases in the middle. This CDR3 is CASSLGGTSNQPQHF. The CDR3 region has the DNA TGTGCCAGCAGTTTGGGGGGGACCAGCAATCAGCCCCAGCATTTT.

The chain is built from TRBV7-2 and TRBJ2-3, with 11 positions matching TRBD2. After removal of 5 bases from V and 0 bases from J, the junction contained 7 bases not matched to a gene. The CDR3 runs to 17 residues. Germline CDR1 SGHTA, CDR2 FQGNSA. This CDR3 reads CASSHGLAGSSTDTQYF. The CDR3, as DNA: TGTGCCAGCAGCCACGGACTAGCGGGTTCTAGCACAGATACGCAGTATTTT.

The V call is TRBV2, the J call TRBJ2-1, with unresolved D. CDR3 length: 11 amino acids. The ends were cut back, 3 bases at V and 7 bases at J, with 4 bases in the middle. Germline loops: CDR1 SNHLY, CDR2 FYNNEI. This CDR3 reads CASSDSNEQFF. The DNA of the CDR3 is TGTGCCAGCAGTGACTCGAATGAGCAGTTCTTC.

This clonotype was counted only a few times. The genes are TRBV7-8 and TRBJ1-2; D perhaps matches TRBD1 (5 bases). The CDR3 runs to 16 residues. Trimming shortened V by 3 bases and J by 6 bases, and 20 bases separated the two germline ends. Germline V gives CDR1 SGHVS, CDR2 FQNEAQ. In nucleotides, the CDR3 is TGTGCCAGCAGCTTTTACCCCGCCCGGGGAGGGGATGGCTACACCTTC. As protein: CASSFYPARGGDGYTF.

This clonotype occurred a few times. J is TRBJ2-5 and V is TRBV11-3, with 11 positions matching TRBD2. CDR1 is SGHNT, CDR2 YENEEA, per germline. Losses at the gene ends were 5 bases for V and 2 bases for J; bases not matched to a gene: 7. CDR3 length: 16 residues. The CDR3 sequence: CASSVAGLAVQETQYF. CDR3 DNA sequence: TGTGCCAGCAGCGTCGCGGGACTAGCGGTACAAGAGACCCAGTACTTC.

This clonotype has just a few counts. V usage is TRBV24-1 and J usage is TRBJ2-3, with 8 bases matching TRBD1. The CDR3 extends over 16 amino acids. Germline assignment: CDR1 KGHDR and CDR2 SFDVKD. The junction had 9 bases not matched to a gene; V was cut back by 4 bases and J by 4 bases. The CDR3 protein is CATSEPRTGNSDTQYF. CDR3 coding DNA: TGTGCCACCAGTGAACCCCGGACAGGGAACTCAGATACGCAGTATTTT.